This section outlines one TCR beta chain sequence together with its context. Its target is not known. The PCR ran on 60 Vbeta and 13 Jbeta primers. This table comes from immunoSEQ multiplex PCR, and its TCRdb copy is limited to in-frame clones, with some not included. There are around 150,000 clones in the sample; roughly 74% occur only once, and roughly 8% lies in the top ten. These data originate in a study of cytomegalovirus exposure and HLA in healthy donors. Study summary: Of the donors genotyped, several hundred in all, 65% to 90% fell in the Caucasian-associated ancestry cluster. The study's findings and limits: A cluster of highly shared sequence variants was likely a sequencing artifact.

Germline CDR1 reads SGHTA; CDR2 reads FQGNSA. With 6 bases removed from V and 0 bases from J, the gap between germline ends came to 12 bases. CDR3 length: 15 residues. The source of this sequence is a woman in her thirties or forties in good health and CMV-seropositive. The chain links TRBV7-2 to TRBJ1-3; no definite D call. The material sequenced was PBMCs. CDR3 amino acids: CASSFYEFSGNTIYF. CDR3 coding DNA: TGTGCCAGCAGTTTCTATGAGTTCTCTGGAAACACCATATATTTT.